A selection of T cell receptor beta chains follows, all from one sample in a study of blood T cell repertoires in COVID-19. The table came from immunoSEQ multiplex PCR; TCRdb's copy has only in-frame clones and leaves some out. The repertoire holds approximately 500,000 clones, 85% to 90% seen once, with roughly 8% in the top ten. Input material: peripheral blood. The receptors shown here come from a woman aged 45-65 years with COVID-19, enrolled during active disease. The CDR3 runs from the conserved cysteine through the conserved F or W. Each record gives: CDR3 protein, CDR3 DNA, V gene, J gene, clone size, D gene. A D gene is named only where the DNA matches it firmly. Clone sizes are given selectively: once, few, many, or a class where the clone is expanded.

cdr3_aa: CASSRNRATEAFF
cdr3_nt: TGTGCCAGCAGCCGTAACAGGGCCACTGAAGCTTTCTTT
v_call: TRBV28
j_call: TRBJ1-1
clone_size: -
d_call: -

cdr3_aa: CAWSVYGGGYTF
cdr3_nt: TGTGCCTGGAGTGTGTATGGGGGGGGCTACACCTTC
v_call: TRBV30
j_call: TRBJ1-2
clone_size: -
d_call: -

cdr3_aa: CASSFDGSIDTGELFF
cdr3_nt: TGTGCCAGCAGCTTCGACGGGTCGATCGACACCGGGGAGCTGTTTTTT
v_call: TRBV7-9
j_call: TRBJ2-2
clone_size: -
d_call: -

cdr3_aa: CASSGGQAASTDTQYF
cdr3_nt: TGCGCCAGCAGCGGGGGACAGGCGGCAAGCACAGATACGCAGTATTTT
v_call: TRBV4-1
j_call: TRBJ2-3
clone_size: -
d_call: TRBD1

cdr3_aa: CASSLDPDSSNQPQHF
cdr3_nt: TGCGCCAGCAGCTTGGACCCGGACAGCTCCAATCAGCCCCAGCATTTT
v_call: TRBV5-1
j_call: TRBJ1-5
clone_size: few
d_call: -

cdr3_aa: CASSDSRVETEAFF
cdr3_nt: TGTGCCAGCAGTGACAGCAGGGTGGAGACTGAAGCTTTCTTT
v_call: TRBV2
j_call: TRBJ1-1
clone_size: -
d_call: -

cdr3_aa: CASSFTGYNEQFF
cdr3_nt: TGTGCCAGCAGTTTTACAGGGTACAATGAGCAGTTCTTC
v_call: TRBV28
j_call: TRBJ2-1
clone_size: -
d_call: -

cdr3_aa: CASSLRGPGGDGYTF
cdr3_nt: TGCGCCAGCAGCCTGAGAGGCCCAGGGGGCGATGGCTACACCTTC
v_call: TRBV5-1
j_call: TRBJ1-2
clone_size: -
d_call: TRBD1

cdr3_aa: CASSLGTGSPRDEQYF
cdr3_nt: TGCGCCAGCAGCTTAGGGACAGGATCTCCAAGGGACGAGCAGTACTTC
v_call: TRBV5-1
j_call: TRBJ2-7
clone_size: -
d_call: TRBD1

cdr3_aa: CASSIPGQGNYGYTF
cdr3_nt: TGTGCCAGTAGCATCCCGGGACAGGGGAACTATGGCTACACCTTC
v_call: TRBV19
j_call: TRBJ1-2
clone_size: -
d_call: TRBD1

cdr3_aa: CASSYNRGGTEAFF
cdr3_nt: TGTGCCAGCAGTTATAACAGGGGAGGCACTGAAGCTTTCTTT
v_call: TRBV6-2/TRBV6-3
j_call: TRBJ1-1
clone_size: -
d_call: TRBD1

cdr3_aa: CASSLAQGSPLHF
cdr3_nt: TGTGCCAGCAGCTTAGCACAGGGCTCACCCCTCCACTTT
v_call: TRBV7-6
j_call: TRBJ1-6
clone_size: -
d_call: -

cdr3_aa: CASKTQGTAKGEQYF
cdr3_nt: TGTGCCAGCAAAACCCAAGGGACTGCCAAGGGCGAGCAGTACTTC
v_call: TRBV6-5
j_call: TRBJ2-7
clone_size: -
d_call: -

cdr3_aa: CASSLGGQGFTEAFF
cdr3_nt: TGCGCCAGCAGCTTGGGGGGACAGGGGTTCACTGAAGCTTTCTTT
v_call: TRBV5-1
j_call: TRBJ1-1
clone_size: -
d_call: TRBD1

cdr3_aa: CASRLSGQAEKLFF
cdr3_nt: TGTGCCAGCAGGCTCTCAGGTCAGGCGGAAAAACTGTTTTTT
v_call: TRBV6-5
j_call: TRBJ1-4
clone_size: -
d_call: -

cdr3_aa: CAWTPNRGSYTF
cdr3_nt: TGTGCCTGGACTCCTAACAGGGGAAGCTACACCTTC
v_call: TRBV30
j_call: TRBJ1-2
clone_size: -
d_call: TRBD1

cdr3_aa: CASSIGVTGELFF
cdr3_nt: TGTGCCAGTAGTATCGGAGTCACCGGGGAGCTGTTTTTT
v_call: TRBV19
j_call: TRBJ2-2
clone_size: -
d_call: -

cdr3_aa: CAIRTTAYEQYF
cdr3_nt: TGTGCCATCAGAACGACTGCCTACGAGCAGTACTTC
v_call: TRBV10-3
j_call: TRBJ2-7
clone_size: -
d_call: -

cdr3_aa: CASSLTGLAGGANVLTF
cdr3_nt: TGCGCCAGCAGCTTGACAGGGTTGGCGGGTGGGGCCAACGTCCTGACTTTC
v_call: TRBV5-1
j_call: TRBJ2-6
clone_size: -
d_call: -

cdr3_aa: CASSESAGGLYEQYF
cdr3_nt: TGTGCCAGCAGTGAGTCGGCGGGGGGCCTTTACGAGCAGTACTTC
v_call: TRBV2
j_call: TRBJ2-7
clone_size: -
d_call: TRBD2

cdr3_aa: CSGGSGVGSYTQYF
cdr3_nt: TGCAGCGGGGGGTCGGGGGTAGGATCCTATACGCAGTATTTT
v_call: TRBV29-1
j_call: TRBJ2-3
clone_size: few
d_call: -

cdr3_aa: CASSLGTGGSYEQYF
cdr3_nt: TGTGCCAGCAGCTTGGGGACAGGGGGCTCCTACGAGCAGTACTTC
v_call: TRBV5-4
j_call: TRBJ2-7
clone_size: -
d_call: TRBD1

cdr3_aa: CASSLSRVHNEQFF
cdr3_nt: TGTGCCAGCAGTCTGTCGCGGGTACACAATGAGCAGTTCTTC
v_call: TRBV3-1/TRBV3-2
j_call: TRBJ2-1
clone_size: -
d_call: -

cdr3_aa: CASSYSGLNEKLFF
cdr3_nt: TGTGCCAGCAGTTACTCTGGGCTAAATGAAAAACTGTTTTTT
v_call: TRBV6-5
j_call: TRBJ1-4
clone_size: -
d_call: -

cdr3_aa: CASSPGFTYNEQFF
cdr3_nt: TGCGCCAGCAGCCCGGGTTTTACCTACAATGAGCAGTTCTTC
v_call: TRBV10-2
j_call: TRBJ2-1
clone_size: -
d_call: -

cdr3_aa: CASIRSGRGYGYTF
cdr3_nt: TGTGCCAGCATCCGTAGCGGCAGGGGGTATGGCTACACCTTC
v_call: TRBV6-6
j_call: TRBJ1-2
clone_size: -
d_call: TRBD1

cdr3_aa: CASSPLGGAGNTIYF
cdr3_nt: TGTGCCAGCAGCCCGCTGGGGGGTGCGGGAAACACCATATATTTT
v_call: TRBV7-9
j_call: TRBJ1-3
clone_size: -
d_call: -

cdr3_aa: CASSIRTGTNTIYF
cdr3_nt: TGTGCCAGCTCAATCAGGACAGGGACAAACACCATATATTTT
v_call: TRBV18
j_call: TRBJ1-3
clone_size: -
d_call: TRBD1

cdr3_aa: CSVTDRGGQPQHF
cdr3_nt: TGCAGCGTTACTGACAGGGGAGGGCAGCCCCAGCATTTT
v_call: TRBV29-1
j_call: TRBJ1-5
clone_size: -
d_call: TRBD1

cdr3_aa: CASSYRESEKLFF
cdr3_nt: TGTGCCAGCAGTTACAGGGAAAGTGAAAAACTGTTTTTT
v_call: TRBV27
j_call: TRBJ1-4
clone_size: -
d_call: -

cdr3_aa: CASSTGSLGSDTEAFF
cdr3_nt: TGCGCCAGCAGCACTGGATCGTTAGGGAGCGACACTGAAGCTTTCTTT
v_call: TRBV5-1
j_call: TRBJ1-1
clone_size: -
d_call: -

cdr3_aa: CARGQGVSWSTEAFF
cdr3_nt: TGCGCCAGAGGACAGGGAGTGTCGTGGAGCACTGAAGCTTTCTTT
v_call: TRBV23-1
j_call: TRBJ1-1
clone_size: -
d_call: TRBD1

cdr3_aa: CASSIGGGEQYF
cdr3_nt: TGCGCCAGCAGCATAGGGGGGGGCGAGCAGTACTTC
v_call: TRBV5-1
j_call: TRBJ2-7
clone_size: -
d_call: -

cdr3_aa: CASSSTGGPQHF
cdr3_nt: TGTGCCAGCAGCTCCACCGGGGGACCCCAGCATTTT
v_call: TRBV11-2
j_call: TRBJ1-5
clone_size: few
d_call: -

cdr3_aa: CASSLSVSGSPLHF
cdr3_nt: TGTGCCAGCAGCCTTTCCGTATCGGGATCACCCCTCCACTTT
v_call: TRBV3-1/TRBV3-2
j_call: TRBJ1-6
clone_size: -
d_call: -

cdr3_aa: CASSPIPTSGGDTQYF
cdr3_nt: TGTGCCAGCAGCCCGATCCCGACTAGCGGGGGTGATACGCAGTATTTT
v_call: TRBV7-6
j_call: TRBJ2-3
clone_size: -
d_call: TRBD2

cdr3_aa: CASSEGGEVSYEQYF
cdr3_nt: TGTGCCAGCAGTGAAGGGGGCGAAGTCTCCTACGAGCAGTACTTC
v_call: TRBV2
j_call: TRBJ2-7
clone_size: -
d_call: -

cdr3_aa: CASSSSSVRYGYTF
cdr3_nt: TGTGCCAGCAGTTCCAGTTCAGTTCGCTATGGCTACACCTTC
v_call: TRBV7-2
j_call: TRBJ1-2
clone_size: -
d_call: -

cdr3_aa: CASSFGRGPYEQYF
cdr3_nt: TGCGCCAGCAGCTTTGGCAGGGGGCCATACGAGCAGTACTTC
v_call: TRBV5-1
j_call: TRBJ2-7
clone_size: -
d_call: TRBD1

cdr3_aa: CASAQGLNTEAFF
cdr3_nt: TGCGCCAGCGCCCAGGGGTTGAACACTGAAGCTTTCTTT
v_call: TRBV5-1
j_call: TRBJ1-1
clone_size: -
d_call: -

cdr3_aa: CAKTDSYYGYTF
cdr3_nt: TGTGCCAAGACCGACAGTTACTATGGCTACACCTTC
v_call: TRBV2
j_call: TRBJ1-2
clone_size: -
d_call: -

cdr3_aa: CASSLSQGASYEQYF
cdr3_nt: TGTGCCAGCAGCTTAAGCCAGGGGGCCTCCTACGAGCAGTACTTC
v_call: TRBV13
j_call: TRBJ2-7
clone_size: -
d_call: TRBD1

cdr3_aa: CASSPGTGGPYNEQFF
cdr3_nt: TGCGCCAGCAGCCCGGGGACGGGGGGGCCCTACAATGAGCAGTTCTTC
v_call: TRBV5-1
j_call: TRBJ2-1
clone_size: -
d_call: TRBD2

cdr3_aa: CASSPRGWGTDTQYF
cdr3_nt: TGTGCCAGCAGCCCACGGGGGTGGGGCACAGATACGCAGTATTTT
v_call: TRBV5-6
j_call: TRBJ2-3
clone_size: -
d_call: -

cdr3_aa: CASSPYTIGGLNTEAFF
cdr3_nt: TGTGCCAGCAGCCCATACACAATCGGGGGGTTGAACACTGAAGCTTTCTTT
v_call: TRBV3-1/TRBV3-2
j_call: TRBJ1-1
clone_size: -
d_call: -